Each of the 17 T cell receptor beta chains below was sequenced from the same sample in a study of immune evolution from preneoplasia to lung adenocarcinoma. TCRdb's copy holds only in-frame clones and misses some; the assay was immunoSEQ multiplex PCR. Among several thousand clones listed, 84% were seen once. The sample was FFPE lung adenocarcinoma in situ tissue. The receptor source for this set is an older donor with lung adenocarcinoma.

This chain uses TRBV30 with TRBJ2-2; 10 nucleotides match TRBD2. The V gene end was trimmed by 1 base and the J gene end by 7 bases; junction bases not matched to a gene: 6. From germline, CDR1 is GTSNPN and CDR2 SVGIG (reference sequence). The CDR3 sequence is 15 residues long. CDR3 nucleotide sequence: TGTGCCTGGAGTGGCCCTAGCGGGAGAGGCGGGGAGCTGTTTTTT. It is translated as CAWSGPSGRGGELFF.

The chain links TRBV10-1 to TRBJ2-7; 10 nucleotides line up with TRBD1. CDR1 WNHNN and CDR2 SYGVQD come from the germline V gene (reference sequence). V lost 5 bases and J lost 0; bases outside the gene matches: 4. The CDR3 contains 15 residues. CDR3 coding DNA: TGCGCCAGCAGTTCGGGACAGGGGCCCTCCTACGAGCAGTACTTC. The encoded protein is CASSSGQGPSYEQYF.

V usage is TRBV5-1 and J usage is TRBJ1-1; 11 nucleotides agree with TRBD1. The V gene's germline CDR1 is SGHRS and CDR2 YFSETQ. The CDR3 totals 14 residues. After removal of 4 bases from V and 5 bases from J, the junction contained 4 bases not matched to a gene. CDR3 coding DNA: TGCGCCAGCAGCCAAGGGACAGGGGGGACTGAAGCTTTCTTT. It codes for CASSQGTGGTEAFF.

The CDR3 region is CAWSERASSYNEQFF. The CDR3 DNA reads as TGTGCCTGGAGCGAGCGGGCGAGCTCCTACAATGAGCAGTTCTTC. V and J are TRBV30 and TRBJ2-1; a possible D gene is TRBD2 (6 bases). CDR1 and CDR2 (germline): GTSNPN, SVGIG (reference sequence). The V end was cut by 3 bases, the J end by 0 bases, with 12 bases between. The CDR3 contains 15 residues.

The genes are TRBV18 and TRBJ1-2; weak D call: TRBD1 (6 bases). The germline gives CDR1 KGHSH, CDR2 LQKENI. Trimming stripped 3 bases from V and 2 bases from J, with 13 bases between. The CDR3 length is 15 residues. The CDR3 DNA reads TGTGCCAGCTCACCGGGGGGCCACAACAACTATGGCTACACCTTC. This gives the protein CASSPGGHNNYGYTF.

The table lists this clone with a few counts. The gene calls are TRBV2 and TRBJ2-5; D possibly matches TRBD1 or TRBD2 (5 bases each). Germline values: CDR1 SNHLY, CDR2 FYNNEI. The CDR3 loop spans 14 amino acids. Trimming pared 8 bases from V and 5 bases from J, leaving 18 bases between. The CDR3 reads CASLLEGLQETQYF. The CDR3, as DNA: TGTGCCAGCCTTCTTGAGGGGCTGCAGGAGACCCAGTACTTC.

V usage is TRBV18 and J usage is TRBJ1-5, with TRBD1 as a possible D gene (5 bases). With 6 bases removed from V and 3 bases from J, the gap between germline ends came to 12 bases. The CDR3 contains 14 residues. Germline V gene lookup returns CDR1 KGHSH and CDR2 LQKENI. This CDR3 is CASSPLGPNQPQHF. CDR3 nucleotides: TGTGCCAGCTCCCCTTTGGGGCCCAATCAGCCCCAGCATTTT.

CDR3 sequence reads: CARPVAGRGANVLTF. CDR3 sequence (DNA): TGTGCCAGACCAGTGGCAGGGCGTGGGGCCAACGTCCTGACTTTC. The chain joins TRBV7-2 to TRBJ2-6; possible D gene TRBD1, 5 bases. Per germline, CDR1 SGHTA and CDR2 FQGNSA. The ends were cut back, 9 bases at V and 3 bases at J, with 15 bases in the middle. The CDR3 length is 15 residues.

V is TRBV5-1 and J is TRBJ2-1; the D call may be TRBD1 or TRBD2 (5 bases each). V was pared by 2 bases and J by 1 base, with 10 bases between. Germline values: CDR1 SGHRS, CDR2 YFSETQ. The CDR3 consists of 15 residues. The CDR3 nucleotides are TGCGCCAGCAGCTTCGTTGGGGGTTCCTACAATGAGCAGTTCTTC. Amino acid sequence: CASSFVGGSYNEQFF.

The CDR3 DNA sequence: TGTGCCAGCAGCCCGACAGGGGTGGTATTCGGGGAGCTGTTTTTT. It is translated as CASSPTGVVFGELFF. V and J are TRBV7-6 and TRBJ2-2; 8 nucleotides match TRBD1. In germline, CDR1 is SGHVS, CDR2 FNYEAQ. Germline trimming cut 5 bases from V and 7 bases from J; bases unmatched to any gene: 9. The CDR3 covers 15 residues.

The rearrangement joins TRBV7-9 to TRBJ2-7; 10 nucleotides agree with TRBD2. CDR1 SEHNR and CDR2 FQNEAQ come from the germline V gene (reference sequence). J was trimmed by 7 bases and V by 3 bases; bases with no gene match: 9. This CDR3 is 15 amino acids long. The CDR3 loop reads CASSLFSGGAQEQYF. As DNA, the CDR3 is TGTGCCAGCAGCTTGTTCAGCGGGGGGGCGCAGGAGCAGTACTTC.

This clone was seen once. The chain links TRBV30 to TRBJ1-1; D gene ambiguous. CDR1 and CDR2 from the germline V gene are GTSNPN and SVGIG (reference sequence). The CDR3 has 13 amino acids. V lost 2 bases and J lost 3, with 10 bases in between. The CDR3 nucleotides read TGTGCCTGGAGTATCCAACCAGACACTGAAGCTTTCTTT. Protein: CAWSIQPDTEAFF. The full variable domain, completed using reference TRBV30 and TRBJ1-1, is SQTIHQWPATLVQPVGSPLSLECTVEGTSNPNLYWYRQAAGRGLQLLFYSVGIGQISSEVPQNLSASRPQDRQFILSSKKLLLSDSGFYLCAWSIQPDTEAFFGQGTRLTVV.

The chain joins TRBV21-1 to TRBJ1-5; the D segment call TRBD1 is taken from the table without a DNA check. TRBV21-1 is a listed pseudogene. The CDR3 runs to 16 residues. The CDR3: CASSRTGCSRNQPQHF. The CDR3 DNA reads TGTGCCAGCAGCAGGACAGGGTGCAGTCGCAATCAGCCCCAGCATTTT.

This chain connects TRBV11-2 to TRBJ2-7; D might be TRBD2 (5 bases). The CDR3 is 17 residues long. The V end was cut by 5 bases, the J end by 0 bases, with 20 bases between. CDR1 and CDR2 from the germline V gene are SGHAT and FQNNGV. In DNA, the CDR3 is TGTGCCAGCAGCCTAGTACGGGGAACTGTAGGCTCCTACGAGCAGTACTTC. Protein sequence: CASSLVRGTVGSYEQYF.

This chain joins TRBV10-1 and TRBJ2-3; TRBD2 matches 11 bases. CDR3 length: 19 residues. Germline trimming cut 2 bases from V and 4 bases from J; bases unmatched to any gene: 14. Germline V CDR1 and CDR2: WNHNN, SYGVQD (reference sequence). Here the CDR3 reads CASSEGIVAGGAGPDTQYF. DNA of the CDR3: TGCGCCAGCAGTGAGGGCATAGTAGCGGGAGGGGCAGGTCCAGATACGCAGTATTTT.

The chain is built from TRBV5-1 and TRBJ2-7, with a weak D call TRBD2 (6 bases). This CDR3 contains 15 residues. V was cut by 4 bases and J by 0 bases, with 14 bases left in between. CDR1 SGHRS and CDR2 YFSETQ come from the germline V gene. This CDR3 reads CASSAGLISSYEQYF. DNA for the CDR3: TGCGCCAGCAGCGCGGGACTGATTAGCTCCTACGAGCAGTACTTC.

On this clone: One end of the junction does not line up with germline, which may come from a read error. The V call is TRBV7-7, the J call TRBJ2-1; 11 bases line up with TRBD1. The CDR3 contains 15 residues. Germline values: CDR1 SSHAT, CDR2 FNYEAQ (reference sequence). CDR3 in amino acids: CASSPGTGGNNEQFF. The CDR3 nucleotides are TGTGCTAGCAGCCCCGGGACAGGGGGAAACAATGAGCAGTTCTTC.